These T cell receptor beta chains were read from a single sample in a study of early T cells in non-severe SARS-CoV-2 infection. TCRdb passed the 5' RACE reads through MiXCR, listing each CDR3 protein once. In the table there are about 110,000 distinct CDR3 sequences, 10% to 15% of which are singletons. This sample comprised whole blood, obtained at baseline. These receptors were obtained from an adult who was a healthcare worker with PCR-confirmed SARS-CoV-2 infection or an uninfected control (not recorded which). CDR3s include the opening cysteine and the closing phenylalanine or tryptophan. The D gene is left open where the match is weak. Not every row has a clone size; where given, it reads once, few, many or a size class.

d_gene: TRBD1; j_gene: TRBJ1-2; abundance: -; v_gene: TRBV19; CDR3nt: TGTGCCAGTACCCTCGGGACAGGGGGCCTGTATGGCTACACCTTC; CDR3aa: CASTLGTGGLYGYTF
d_gene: -; j_gene: TRBJ2-4; abundance: many; v_gene: TRBV28; CDR3nt: TGTGCCAGCAGTTTAAGCGAGGGGAACATTCAGTACTTC; CDR3aa: CASSLSEGNIQYF
d_gene: -; j_gene: TRBJ1-1; abundance: -; v_gene: TRBV5-4; CDR3nt: TGTGCCAGCACCTCAACCCAGGGATTTGTTCGGAACACTGAAGCTTTCTTC; CDR3aa: CASTSTQGFVRNTEAFF
d_gene: TRBD2; j_gene: TRBJ2-3; abundance: few; v_gene: TRBV18; CDR3nt: TGTGCCAGCTCACCATCGGGGGGTCGCAGCACAGATACGCAGTATTTT; CDR3aa: CASSPSGGRSTDTQYF
d_gene: TRBD1; j_gene: TRBJ1-3; abundance: many; v_gene: TRBV7-2; CDR3nt: TGTGCCAGCAGCTCAGGCGGACAGGGGACTGAAAACACCATATATTTT; CDR3aa: CASSSGGQGTENTIYF
d_gene: TRBD1; j_gene: TRBJ1-4; abundance: few; v_gene: TRBV7-6; CDR3nt: TGTGCCAGCAGCCCAACAGGGGGCGGAAAACTGTTTTTT; CDR3aa: CASSPTGGGKLFF
d_gene: TRBD1; j_gene: TRBJ1-2; abundance: few; v_gene: TRBV5-4; CDR3nt: TGTGCCAGCAGCTCCGGGACAGGCCCCAACATGCTAAACTATGGCTACACCTTC; CDR3aa: CASSSGTGPNMLNYGYTF
d_gene: -; j_gene: TRBJ2-1; abundance: many; v_gene: TRBV7-2; CDR3nt: TGTGCCAGCAGCTTAGGAGTAGCCCCCAATGAGCAGTTCTTC; CDR3aa: CASSLGVAPNEQFF
d_gene: TRBD1; j_gene: TRBJ2-2; abundance: few; v_gene: TRBV4-1; CDR3nt: TGCGCCAGCAGCACTCGACAGGGATCCACCGGGGAGCTGTTTTTT; CDR3aa: CASSTRQGSTGELFF
d_gene: TRBD1; j_gene: TRBJ1-2; abundance: -; v_gene: TRBV9; CDR3nt: TGTGCCAGCAGCCCAAGACAGGGTCGAAACTATGGCTACACCTTC; CDR3aa: CASSPRQGRNYGYTF
d_gene: TRBD1; j_gene: TRBJ2-1; abundance: -; v_gene: TRBV24-1; CDR3nt: TGTGCCACCAGTCAAGGCACCCTCCCTTTGACAGGGCAGGGCGAGCAGTTCTTC; CDR3aa: CATSQGTLPLTGQGEQFF
d_gene: -; j_gene: TRBJ1-1; abundance: many; v_gene: TRBV11-2; CDR3nt: TGTGCCAGCAGCTACCGGTCGTCGAACACTGAAGCTTTCTTT; CDR3aa: CASSYRSSNTEAFF
d_gene: -; j_gene: TRBJ1-6; abundance: few; v_gene: TRBV28; CDR3nt: TGTGCCAGCAGGCGGCCCTCAGGGGAATGGGTTTCACCCCTCCACTTT; CDR3aa: CASRRPSGEWVSPLHF
d_gene: -; j_gene: TRBJ2-3; abundance: many; v_gene: TRBV7-3; CDR3nt: TGTGCCAGCAGCCCAGGCACAGATACGCAGTATTTT; CDR3aa: CASSPGTDTQYF
d_gene: TRBD2; j_gene: TRBJ2-2; abundance: few; v_gene: TRBV7-3; CDR3nt: TGTGCCAGCAGTCTATCCCCCCTAGCGGGGAGGACCGGGGAGCTGTTTTTT; CDR3aa: CASSLSPLAGRTGELFF
d_gene: -; j_gene: TRBJ2-5; abundance: many; v_gene: TRBV10-2; CDR3nt: TGCGCCAGCAGGGGGACTGCAGAGACCCAGTACTTC; CDR3aa: CASRGTAETQYF
d_gene: -; j_gene: TRBJ1-1; abundance: -; v_gene: TRBV4-1; CDR3nt: TGCGCCAGCAGCCAGATCGGGACCACAGGTCTGAACACTGAAGCTTTCTTT; CDR3aa: CASSQIGTTGLNTEAFF
d_gene: -; j_gene: TRBJ2-6; abundance: -; v_gene: TRBV9; CDR3nt: TGTGCCAGCAGCGTATTATATTCCGGGGCCAACGTCCTGACTTTC; CDR3aa: CASSVLYSGANVLTF
d_gene: -; j_gene: TRBJ1-2; abundance: few; v_gene: TRBV28; CDR3nt: TGTGCCAGCAGTTTACCCGGGGCGAACTATGGCTACACCTTC; CDR3aa: CASSLPGANYGYTF
d_gene: -; j_gene: TRBJ2-2; abundance: few; v_gene: TRBV7-9; CDR3nt: TGTGCCAGCAGCCGCAGCCTGAACGGGCGAGAGGCCGGGCCCGGGGAGCTGTTTTTT; CDR3aa: CASSRSLNGREAGPGELFF
d_gene: -; j_gene: TRBJ1-3; abundance: -; v_gene: TRBV7-9; CDR3nt: TGTGCCAGCAGCCGACAGAGCTCTGAAAACACCATATATTTT; CDR3aa: CASSRQSSENTIYF
d_gene: TRBD1; j_gene: TRBJ1-6; abundance: few; v_gene: TRBV4-1; CDR3nt: TGCGCCAGCAGCCAGGGAGATAGGACAGGCCATAATTCACCCCTCCACTTT; CDR3aa: CASSQGDRTGHNSPLHF
d_gene: TRBD1; j_gene: TRBJ2-3; abundance: -; v_gene: TRBV2; CDR3nt: TGTGCCAGTACCGGGACAGTCACAGATACGCAGTATTTT; CDR3aa: CASTGTVTDTQYF
d_gene: -; j_gene: TRBJ1-1; abundance: -; v_gene: TRBV7-9; CDR3nt: TGTGCCAGCAGCTTCCTGGACCCGGGCACTGAAGCTTTCTTT; CDR3aa: CASSFLDPGTEAFF
d_gene: -; j_gene: TRBJ2-3; abundance: -; v_gene: TRBV2; CDR3nt: TGTGCCAGGGGACTCACCACAGATACGCAGTATTTT; CDR3aa: CARGLTTDTQYF
d_gene: -; j_gene: TRBJ2-7; abundance: many; v_gene: TRBV3-1; CDR3nt: TGTGCCAGCAGCCAAGATCACTCAATAGCGGCGCAGTACTTC; CDR3aa: CASSQDHSIAAQYF
d_gene: -; j_gene: TRBJ2-7; abundance: -; v_gene: TRBV12-3/TRBV12-4; CDR3nt: TGTGCCAGCAGATGGACGGCCAGATCCTACGAGCAGTACTTC; CDR3aa: CASRWTARSYEQYF
d_gene: -; j_gene: TRBJ1-2; abundance: -; v_gene: TRBV7-8; CDR3nt: TGTGCCAGCAGCTTAGTCGGGAGGTCTAACTATGGCTACACCTTC; CDR3aa: CASSLVGRSNYGYTF
d_gene: -; j_gene: TRBJ2-2; abundance: many; v_gene: TRBV2; CDR3nt: TGTGCCAGCAATCCACAGGGGCGGGAATACACCGGGGAGCTGTTTTTT; CDR3aa: CASNPQGREYTGELFF
d_gene: TRBD1; j_gene: TRBJ1-5; abundance: few; v_gene: TRBV28; CDR3nt: TGTGCCAGCAGTACAACCGACAGGGCCCTCGGTCAGCCCCAGCATTTT; CDR3aa: CASSTTDRALGQPQHF